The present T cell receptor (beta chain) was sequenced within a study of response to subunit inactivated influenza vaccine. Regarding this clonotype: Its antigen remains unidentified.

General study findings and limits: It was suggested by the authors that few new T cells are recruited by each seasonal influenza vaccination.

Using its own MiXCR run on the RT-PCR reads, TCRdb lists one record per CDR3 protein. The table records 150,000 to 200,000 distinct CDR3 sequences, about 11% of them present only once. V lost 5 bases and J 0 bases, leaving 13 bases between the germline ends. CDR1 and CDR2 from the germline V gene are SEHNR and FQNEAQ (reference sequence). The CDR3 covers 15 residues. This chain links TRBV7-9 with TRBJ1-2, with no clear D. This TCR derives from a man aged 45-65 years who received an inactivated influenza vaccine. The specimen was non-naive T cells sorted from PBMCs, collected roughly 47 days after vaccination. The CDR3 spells CASSAHGTSNYGYTF. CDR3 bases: TGTGCCAGCAGCGCCCACGGAACGTCTAACTATGGCTACACCTTC.